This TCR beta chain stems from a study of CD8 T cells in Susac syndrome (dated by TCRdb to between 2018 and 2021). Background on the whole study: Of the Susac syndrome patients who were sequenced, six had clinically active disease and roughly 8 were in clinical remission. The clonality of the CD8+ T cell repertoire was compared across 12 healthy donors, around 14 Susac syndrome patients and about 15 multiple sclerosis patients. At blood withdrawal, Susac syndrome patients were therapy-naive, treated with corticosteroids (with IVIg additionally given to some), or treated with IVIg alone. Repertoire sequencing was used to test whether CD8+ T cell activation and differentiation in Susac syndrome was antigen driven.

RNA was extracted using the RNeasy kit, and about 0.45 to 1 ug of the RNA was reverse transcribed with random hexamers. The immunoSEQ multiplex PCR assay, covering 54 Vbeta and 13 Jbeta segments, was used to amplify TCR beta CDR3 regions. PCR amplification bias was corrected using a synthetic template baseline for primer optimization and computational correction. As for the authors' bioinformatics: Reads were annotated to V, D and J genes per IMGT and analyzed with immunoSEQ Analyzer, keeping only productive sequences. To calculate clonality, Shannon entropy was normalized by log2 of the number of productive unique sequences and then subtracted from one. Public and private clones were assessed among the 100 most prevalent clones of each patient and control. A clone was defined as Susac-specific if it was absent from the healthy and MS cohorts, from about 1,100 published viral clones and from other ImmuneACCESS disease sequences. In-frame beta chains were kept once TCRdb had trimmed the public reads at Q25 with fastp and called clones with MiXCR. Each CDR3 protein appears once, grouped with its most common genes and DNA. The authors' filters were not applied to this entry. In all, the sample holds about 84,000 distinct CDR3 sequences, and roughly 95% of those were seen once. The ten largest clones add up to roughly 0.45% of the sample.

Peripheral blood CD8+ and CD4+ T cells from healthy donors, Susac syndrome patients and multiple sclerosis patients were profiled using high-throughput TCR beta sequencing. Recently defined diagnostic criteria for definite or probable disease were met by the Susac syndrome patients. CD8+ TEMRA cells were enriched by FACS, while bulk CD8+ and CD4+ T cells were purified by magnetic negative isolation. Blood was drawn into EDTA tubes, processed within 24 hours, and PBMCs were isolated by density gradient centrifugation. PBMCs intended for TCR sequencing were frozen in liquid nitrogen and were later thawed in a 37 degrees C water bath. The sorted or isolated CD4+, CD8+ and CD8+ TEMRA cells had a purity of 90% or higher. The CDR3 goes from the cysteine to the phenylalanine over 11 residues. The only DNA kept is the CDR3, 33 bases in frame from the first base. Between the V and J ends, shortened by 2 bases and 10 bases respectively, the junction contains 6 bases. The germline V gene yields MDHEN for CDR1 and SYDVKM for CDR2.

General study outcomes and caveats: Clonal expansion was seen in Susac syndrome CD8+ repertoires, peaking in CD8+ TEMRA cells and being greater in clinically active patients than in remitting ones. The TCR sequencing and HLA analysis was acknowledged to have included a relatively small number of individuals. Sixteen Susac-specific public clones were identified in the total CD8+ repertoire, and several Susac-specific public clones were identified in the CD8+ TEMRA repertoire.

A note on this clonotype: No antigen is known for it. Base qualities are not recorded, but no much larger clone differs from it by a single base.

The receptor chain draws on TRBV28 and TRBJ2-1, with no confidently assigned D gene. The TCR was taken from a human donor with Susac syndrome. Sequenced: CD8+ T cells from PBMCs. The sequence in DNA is TGTGCCAGCAGTTTAAGTTTGGAGCAGTTCTTC. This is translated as CASSLSLEQFF.